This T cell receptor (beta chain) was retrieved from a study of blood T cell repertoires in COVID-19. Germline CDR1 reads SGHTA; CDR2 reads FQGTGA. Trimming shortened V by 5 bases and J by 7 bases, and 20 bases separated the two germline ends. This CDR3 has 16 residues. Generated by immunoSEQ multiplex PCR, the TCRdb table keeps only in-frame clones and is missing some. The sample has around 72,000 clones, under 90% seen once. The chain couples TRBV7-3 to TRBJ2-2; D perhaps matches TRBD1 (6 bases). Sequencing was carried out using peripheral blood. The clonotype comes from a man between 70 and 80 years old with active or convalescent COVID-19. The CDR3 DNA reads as TGTGCCAGCAGCCCGAATCCCCCCAGGGGTGGCGGGGAGCTGTTTTTT. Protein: CASSPNPPRGGGELFF.